This T cell receptor (beta chain) appears in the sequencing data of a study of shared clonotypes between healthy human individuals. Every donor was a Caucasian adult from Nashville, Tennessee. Regarding this clone: The antigen remains undetermined.

The germline V gene encodes CDR1 MDHEN and CDR2 SYDVKM. CDR3 length: 13 residues. V was trimmed by 2 bases and J by 10 bases, leaving 12 bases between them. Study-wide results and limits: Naive CD4 clonotypes were shared across several donors at approximately 5.3%.

The input for sorted-subset replicate PCRs was 150 to 200 ng DNA, around 30,000 T cell genomes. Some clones are missing from TCRdb's copy, which holds only in-frame ones; the method was immunoSEQ multiplex PCR. Of some 2.4 million clones detected, 93% appear once; the ten largest clones hold around 0.37%. The TCR comes from a man aged 18 to 35 in good health. Some clones in this sample may be carry-over from other donors' samples. The sequencing input was naive CD4+ T cells from PBMCs. The subset was: CD45RA+ positively selected. This chain links TRBV28 with TRBJ2-1; D ambiguous. The CDR3 region has the DNA TGTGCCAGCAGTTTACAGCTCCCCCAGGAGCAGTTCTTC. Its protein product is CASSLQLPQEQFF. Full variable domain (missing parts from reference TRBV28 and TRBJ2-1): DVKVTQSSRYLVKRTGEKVFLECVQDMDHENMFWYRQDPGLGLRLIYFSYDVKMKEKGDIPEGYSVSREKKERFSLILESASTNQTSMYLCASSLQLPQEQFFGPGTRLTVL.